Presented here are 27 T cell receptor beta chains from one specimen sequenced in a study of T-cell memory formation after mild COVID-19. Each CDR3 protein is one row after TCRdb ran MiXCR on the 5' RACE reads. Of 50,000 to 70,000 distinct CDR3 sequences listed, 9.5% to 15% are singletons. The specimen sequenced was PBMCs or a T cell subset sorted from them (not recorded which). The receptors derive from a man aged 18 to 30 who had mild COVID-19 (a few samples of this study predate the infection). Cell type and time point are not known.

Only a few counts were recorded for this clonotype. This rearrangement joins TRBV6-2 or TRBV6-3 to TRBJ1-5; TRBD1 is a possible D gene (5 bases). V was cut by 5 bases and J by 1 base, with 24 bases left in between. Germline CDR1 and CDR2: MNHEY and SVGEGT. This CDR3 region has 19 residues. This chain's CDR3 is CASSTNYRDSRGSNQPQHF. The CDR3 DNA sequence: TGTGCCAGCAGTACAAACTACCGGGACTCACGGGGGAGCAATCAGCCCCAGCATTTT.

The sample holds a few counts of this clonotype. This chain links TRBV19 with TRBJ1-1; D unresolved. Trimming removed 1 base at V and 1 base at J, with 7 bases between. The germline V gene encodes CDR1 LNHDA and CDR2 SQIVND (reference sequence). There are 14 residues in the CDR3. CDR3 residues: CASSIVRTNTEAFF. CDR3 DNA sequence: TGTGCCAGTAGTATAGTCCGAACGAACACTGAAGCTTTCTTT.

This chain joins TRBV6-6 and TRBJ1-1; weak D call: TRBD1 (6 bases). The CDR3 is 13 residues long. V lost 3 bases and J 7 bases, leaving 12 bases between the germline ends. Germline CDR1 reads MNHNY; CDR2 reads SVGAGI (reference sequence). CDR3 nucleotide sequence: TGTGCCAGCAGTTATCAGGGGCCTGGTGAAGCTTTCTTT. Translation gives CASSYQGPGEAFF.

This clonotype occurred once. The chain uses TRBV4-2 and TRBJ1-1; D is unclear. Germline V lookup: CDR1 LGHNA, CDR2 YNFKEQ. CDR3 length: 15 amino acids. With 0 bases removed from V and 3 bases from J, the gap between germline ends came to 11 bases. The CDR3 here is CASSQDEGSYTEAFF. CDR3 coding DNA: TGTGCCAGCAGCCAAGATGAGGGATCCTACACTGAAGCTTTCTTT.

The rearrangement joins TRBV11-2 to TRBJ2-1, with TRBD2 identical over 9 bases. V lost 5 bases to trimming and J lost 3 bases; unmatched junction nucleotides: 11. Germline V gene data show CDR1 as SGHAT and CDR2 as FQNNGV. CDR3 length equals 17 residues. CDR3 in amino acids: CASSTVLHSGGYNEQFF. The CDR3, as DNA: TGTGCCAGCAGCACTGTACTACATAGCGGGGGCTACAATGAGCAGTTCTTC. Together with reference TRBV11-2 and TRBJ2-1, the CDR3 gives the full variable domain: EAGVAQSPRYKIIEKRQSVAFWCNPISGHATLYWYQQILGQGPKLLIQFQNNGVVDDSQLPKDRFSAERLKGVDSTLKIQPAKLEDSAVYLCASSTVLHSGGYNEQFFGPGTRLTVL.

This rearrangement joins TRBV5-6 to TRBJ2-1; 11 positions match TRBD1. Germline V CDR1 and CDR2: SGHDT, YYEEEE. This CDR3 region has 11 residues. Trimming took 4 bases from V and 15 from J; bases not matched to a gene: 3. For the CDR3, the DNA is TGTGCCAGCAGCCGGGGGACAGGGGGGTTCTTC. The encoded protein is CASSRGTGGFF. The complete variable domain, with remaining parts taken from reference TRBV5-6 and TRBJ2-1, reads DAGVTQSPTHLIKTRGQQVTLRCSPKSGHDTVSWYQQALGQGPQFIFQYYEEEERQRGNFPDRFSGHQFPNYSSELNVNALLLGDSALYLCASSRGTGGFFGPGTRLTVL.

This chain connects TRBV20-1 to TRBJ2-7; no clear D gene. Looked up from germline, CDR1 is DFQATT and CDR2 is SNEGSKA (reference sequence). The CDR3 runs 12 residues. Trimming shortened V by 0 bases and J by 6 bases, and 9 bases separated the two germline ends. The CDR3, as DNA: TGCAGTGCTAGAGACTCTAGGGCCGAGCAGTACTTC. It is translated as CSARDSRAEQYF.

CDR3: CASSLEDRGYGYTF. CDR3 in DNA: TGCGCCAGCAGCTTGGAGGACAGGGGCTATGGCTACACCTTC. This rearrangement joins TRBV5-1 to TRBJ1-2; 9 bases line up with TRBD1. Trimming removed 0 bases from V and 4 bases from J; junction bases left unmatched: 1. CDR3 length: 14 residues. CDR1 is SGHRS and CDR2 is YFSETQ in the germline V gene.

This clonotype was counted many times. The chain joins TRBV5-1 to TRBJ1-5; D is unresolved. This CDR3 is 14 amino acids long. Germline-derived CDR1 and CDR2 are SGHRS and YFSETQ. V lost 7 bases, J lost 0 bases, and 11 bases lay in between. The CDR3, as DNA: TGCGCCAGCTCTCCAGGCCATAGCAATCAGCCCCAGCATTTT. Amino acids: CASSPGHSNQPQHF. The full variable domain, rest sourced from reference TRBV5-1 and TRBJ1-5, is KAGVTQTPRYLIKTRGQQVTLSCSPISGHRSVSWYQQTPGQGLQFLFEYFSETQRNKGNFPGRFSGRQFSNSRSEMNVSTLELGDSALYLCASSPGHSNQPQHFGDGTRLSIL.

As regards this clonotype: A read error may produce the germline difference seen at one junction end. The chain carries TRBV5-1 and TRBJ1-1; a weak D match, TRBD1 (5 bases). The CDR3 contains 13 residues. CDR1 and CDR2 from the germline V gene are SGHRS and YFSETQ. DNA for the CDR3: TGCGCCAGCAGCGCCGACAGTGGCCCTGAAGATTTCTTT. Translated, it gives CASSADSGPEDFF.

The chain couples TRBV20-1 to TRBJ1-2; 9 bases match TRBD1. CDR3 size: 16 residues. V was pared by 3 bases and J by 4 bases, with 12 bases of the junction left unmatched. Germline values: CDR1 DFQATT, CDR2 SNEGSKA (reference sequence). The CDR3 is CSARPGQGFGAYGYTF. As DNA, the CDR3 is TGCAGTGCTAGGCCGGGACAGGGTTTTGGGGCCTATGGCTACACCTTC.

This clonotype has a handful of counts. The V gene is TRBV12-3 or TRBV12-4, the J gene TRBJ1-3, with a tentative D call TRBD1 (6 bases). Trimming removed 3 bases from V and 0 bases from J, with 12 bases in between. The CDR3 covers 16 residues. As DNA, the CDR3 is TGTGCCAGCAGTTTTGACAGGCCGCTCTCTGGAAACACCATATATTTT. Protein sequence: CASSFDRPLSGNTIYF.

This clonotype was detected a few times. V usage is TRBV7-9 and J usage is TRBJ1-5; D is ambiguous. Germline V gives CDR1 SEHNR, CDR2 FQNEAQ (reference sequence). The CDR3 sequence is 13 residues long. V lost 2 bases to trimming and J lost 4 bases, with 6 bases between them. This CDR3 is CASSLNTNQPQHF. The CDR3 nucleotides are TGTGCCAGCAGCTTAAACACAAATCAGCCCCAGCATTTT.

On this clonotype itself: It may be a read error: a sequence one base away is much more abundant. The chain has TRBV4-1 and TRBJ1-1; D uncertain. The CDR3 covers 14 residues. The germline V gene has CDR1 MGHRA and CDR2 YSYEKL. The V end was cut by 1 base, the J end by 1 base, with 7 bases between. The CDR3 nucleotides read TGCGCCAGCAGCCAAGCAGAGGGGAACACTGAAGCTTTCTTT. This encodes CASSQAEGNTEAFF.

The table lists this clonotype with a few counts. The rearrangement links TRBV30 to TRBJ2-5; tentative D call: TRBD2 (6 bases). The germline V gene has CDR1 GTSNPN and CDR2 SVGIG (reference sequence). V lost 4 bases and J 9 bases, leaving 18 bases between the germline ends. This CDR3 has 13 residues. CDR3 protein: CAWNPGVIGSQYF. CDR3 sequence (DNA): TGTGCCTGGAATCCGGGGGTAATCGGGTCCCAGTACTTC. Looking up the rest from reference TRBV30 and TRBJ2-5 gives the full variable domain: SQTIHQWPATLVQPVGSPLSLECTVEGTSNPNLYWYRQAAGRGLQLLFYSVGIGQISSEVPQNLSASRPQDRQFILSSKKLLLSDSGFYLCAWNPGVIGSQYFGPGTRLLVL.

The chain joins TRBV7-2 to TRBJ2-3; perhaps D is TRBD1 or TRBD2 (6 bases each). The germline V gene has CDR1 SGHTA and CDR2 FQGNSA. This CDR3 region has 15 residues. The V gene lost 7 bases and the J gene lost 5 bases, with 19 bases spanning the gap. The CDR3 sequence is CASTLRGGGVDTQYF. The CDR3 DNA follows: TGTGCCAGCACCCTTCGTGGGGGCGGGGTAGATACGCAGTATTTT.

This clonotype was seen more than once but under ten times. This chain uses TRBV7-8 with TRBJ2-5; unclear D gene. CDR1 SGHVS and CDR2 FQNEAQ come from the germline V gene. V was shortened by 0 bases and J by 5 bases, with 4 bases between the two germline ends. The CDR3 is made up of 12 amino acids. The CDR3 protein is CASSLAFETQYF. CDR3 sequence (DNA): TGTGCCAGCAGCTTAGCGTTCGAGACCCAGTACTTC.

The chain uses TRBV7-8 and TRBJ1-1; D might be TRBD1 (5 bases). CDR1 and CDR2 (germline): SGHVS, FQNEAQ. This CDR3 contains 16 residues. Trimming cost V 4 bases and J 1 base, with 16 bases left between them. DNA for the CDR3: TGTGCCAGCAGCTCCCTACTAAGCGACAGGAACACTGAAGCTTTCTTT. Amino acid sequence: CASSSLLSDRNTEAFF. The full variable domain, rest sourced from reference TRBV7-8 and TRBJ1-1, is GAGVSQSPRYKVAKRGQDVALRCDPISGHVSLFWYQQALGQGPEFLTYFQNEAQLDKSGLPSDRFFAERPEGSVSTLKIQRTQQEDSAVYLCASSSLLSDRNTEAFFGQGTRLTVV.

Ten or more counts support this clonotype. This rearrangement joins TRBV5-5 to TRBJ2-1, with unresolved D. CDR1 is SGHKS, CDR2 YYEKEE, per germline (reference sequence). This CDR3 is built from 17 residues. The V end lost 1 base, the J end lost 8 bases, and 22 bases lay between the germline ends. The CDR3 protein is CASSLFGLNSEGDEQFF. The CDR3 coding sequence is TGTGCCAGCAGCTTGTTCGGGCTTAATTCCGAAGGCGATGAGCAGTTCTTC.

The genes are TRBV25-1 and TRBJ2-5; 8 nucleotides line up with TRBD2. V lost 4 bases to trimming and J lost 2 bases; unmatched junction nucleotides: 6. This CDR3 has 15 residues. Germline V gives CDR1 MGHDK, CDR2 SYGVNS. DNA of the CDR3: TGTGCCAGCAGTGCAGAGCGGGGGCCTCAAGAGACCCAGTACTTC. This gives the protein CASSAERGPQETQYF.

The chain joins TRBV20-1 to TRBJ2-7; D ambiguous. Trimming removed 3 bases from V and 4 bases from J, with 16 bases in between. Germline CDR1 DFQATT, CDR2 SNEGSKA (reference sequence). The CDR3 sequence is 14 residues long. CDR3 nucleotides: TGCAGTGCTAGTGACCGAGGTTGGGCTTACGAGCAGTACTTC. Its protein is CSASDRGWAYEQYF.

This clonotype was detected only a few times. The CDR3 DNA reads as TGCGCCAGCAGCCGACAGGGGAACGCAGATACGCAGTATTTT. Translating gives CASSRQGNADTQYF. The chain couples TRBV4-3 to TRBJ2-3, with TRBD1 matching over 8 bases. V lost 4 bases, J lost 4 bases, and 4 bases stayed unmatched. Germline lookup yields CDR1 LGHNA and CDR2 YSLEER. The CDR3 has 14 amino acids.

This clonotype has only a few counts. Here the CDR3 reads CASSLTYGDEQYV. CDR3 coding DNA: TGTGCCAGCAGCTTAACATACGGGGACGAGCAGTACGTC. The V gene is TRBV11-1, the J gene TRBJ2-7; tentatively, D is TRBD2 (5 bases). V lost 2 bases and J lost 5, with 10 bases in between. The CDR3 is 13 residues long. CDR1 is SGHAT, CDR2 FQDESV, per germline (reference sequence).

This chain uses TRBV7-9 with TRBJ1-2, with TRBD1 matching 7 bases. CDR3 length: 15 residues. J lost 3 bases, V lost 3 bases, and 7 bases had no gene match. The germline V gene has CDR1 SEHNR and CDR2 FQNEAQ (reference sequence). The CDR3 loop is CASSLWNRGDYGYTF. Here the CDR3 DNA reads TGTGCCAGCAGCTTGTGGAACAGGGGTGACTATGGCTACACCTTC.

The chain carries TRBV2 and TRBJ2-3; 13 nucleotides align to TRBD2. This CDR3 region has 16 residues. Germline-derived CDR1 and CDR2 are SNHLY and FYNNEI. V was clipped by 6 bases and J by 3 bases; unmatched bases: 6. The DNA for the CDR3 is TGTGCCAGCAGACTCGGACTAGCGGGGGATACAGATACGCAGTATTTT. Its protein is CASRLGLAGDTDTQYF.

This clonotype was recorded many times. This sequence joins TRBV7-3 and TRBJ2-3; TRBD2 agrees at 11 bases. There are 18 residues in the CDR3. From germline, CDR1 is SGHTA and CDR2 FQGTGA. The V and J ends lost 2 bases and 0 bases, in that order; junction bases with no gene match: 7. The CDR3 reads CASSLGNSGGGSTDTQYF. In DNA, the CDR3 is TGTGCCAGCAGCTTAGGGAATAGCGGGGGGGGTAGCACAGATACGCAGTATTTT.

The genes are TRBV11-2 and TRBJ2-7; D unresolved. The CDR3 has 13 amino acids. Germline V gives CDR1 SGHAT, CDR2 FQNNGV. V was cut by 1 base and J by 5 bases, with 9 bases left in between. The CDR3 nucleotides read TGTGCCAGCAGCTTAGGCCTTGATGACGAGCAGTACGTC. This translates into CASSLGLDDEQYV.